What follows are 9 T cell receptor beta chains derived from one specimen sequenced in a study of T cell changes during pregnancy in multiple sclerosis. Assay: immunoSEQ multiplex PCR; the TCRdb copy retains only in-frame clones and omits some. The sample carries around 40,000 clones, approximately 91% recorded once. The sequencing used CD4+ T cells from peripheral blood mononuclear cells, collected in the second trimester of pregnancy. These receptors all stem from a female donor with multiple sclerosis, enrolled in a pregnancy study.

The chain employs TRBV11-2 and TRBJ1-2, with TRBD1 matching 7 bases. Germline assignment: CDR1 SGHAT and CDR2 FQNNGV. V trimming: 4 bases; J trimming: 5 bases; junction bases outside the gene matches: 4. The CDR3 loop spans 13 amino acids. The CDR3 spells CASSSGQTYGYTF. CDR3 DNA sequence: TGTGCCAGCAGCTCGGGACAGACGTATGGCTACACCTTC.

This chain connects TRBV30 to TRBJ2-7; D remains unclear. Trimming cost V 2 bases and J 0 bases, with 2 bases left between them. CDR1 GTSNPN and CDR2 SVGIG come from the germline V gene (reference sequence). This CDR3 region has 11 residues. The CDR3 loop reads CAWSHSYEQYF. The CDR3 DNA sequence: TGTGCCTGGAGTCACTCCTACGAGCAGTACTTC. Drawing the rest from reference TRBV30 and TRBJ2-7, the complete variable domain is SQTIHQWPATLVQPVGSPLSLECTVEGTSNPNLYWYRQAAGRGLQLLFYSVGIGQISSEVPQNLSASRPQDRQFILSSKKLLLSDSGFYLCAWSHSYEQYFGPGTRLTVT.

The rearrangement links TRBV27 to TRBJ1-1; maybe TRBD1 (6 bases). The V end lost 4 bases, the J end lost 7 bases, and 19 bases lay between the germline ends. CDR1 is MNHEY and CDR2 is SMNVEV in the germline V gene (reference sequence). This CDR3 has 15 amino acids. CDR3 coding DNA: TGTGCCAGCAGTTCTCGATTAGTGGGCAGGGGTGAAGCTTTCTTT. Its protein product is CASSSRLVGRGEAFF.

V usage is TRBV6-5 and J usage is TRBJ1-3; maybe TRBD1 (6 bases). Germline CDR1 is MNHEY and CDR2 is SVGAGI. The CDR3 consists of 14 residues. Trimming removed 8 bases at V and 4 bases at J, with 15 bases between. The CDR3 coding sequence is TGTGCCAGCGGCCGGGACAACGGAGGAAACACCATATATTTT. This sequence encodes CASGRDNGGNTIYF.

This chain's CDR3 is CASSPGTAQETQYF. CDR3 DNA sequence: TGTGCCAGCAGCCCGGGGACTGCACAAGAGACCCAGTACTTC. The chain has TRBV5-4 and TRBJ2-5; TRBD2 might be the D (6 bases). Germline CDR1 SGHNT, CDR2 YYREEE (reference sequence). V was trimmed by 4 bases and J by 2 bases, leaving 12 bases between them. This CDR3 has 14 amino acids.

This clone was observed once. The rearrangement joins TRBV5-1 to TRBJ2-7; 12 nucleotides align to TRBD1. Germline V gene sequence: CDR1 SGHRS, CDR2 YFSETQ. V lost 4 bases to trimming and J lost 5 bases; unmatched junction nucleotides: 1. The CDR3 totals 13 residues. Here the CDR3 reads CASSGDRGHEQYF. DNA of the CDR3: TGCGCCAGCAGCGGGGACAGGGGGCACGAGCAGTACTTC.

This sequence joins TRBV6-5 and TRBJ1-2; tentative D call: TRBD1 (6 bases). V was clipped by 0 bases and J by 5 bases, with 16 bases between them. Germline-derived CDR1 and CDR2 are MNHEY and SVGAGI. CDR3 length equals 16 residues. CDR3 protein: CASSYSGGAKEYGYTF. The CDR3 coding sequence is TGTGCCAGCAGTTACTCGGGGGGGGCGAAAGAATATGGCTACACCTTC.

This chain connects TRBV11-2 to TRBJ2-5, with TRBD1 as a possible D gene (6 bases). CDR3 length: 16 residues. Trimming shortened V by 6 bases and J by 1 base, and 18 bases separated the two germline ends. In germline, CDR1 is SGHAT, CDR2 FQNNGV. The CDR3 spells CASRPIQGPIQETQYF. The CDR3, as DNA: TGTGCCAGCAGGCCTATACAGGGTCCTATCCAAGAGACCCAGTACTTC.

V gene TRBV6-5 combines with J gene TRBJ1-5; 8 nucleotides line up with TRBD1. With V trimmed by 5 bases and J by 9 bases, 6 bases remained unmatched. The CDR3 runs to 13 residues. Germline V gives CDR1 MNHEY, CDR2 SVGAGI. As DNA, the CDR3 is TGTGCCAGCAGTCAGGGGGCAGTTCGGCCCCAGCATTTT. Its translation: CASSQGAVRPQHF.